This T cell receptor beta chain derives from a study of brain T cells in children with intractable seizures. The repertoire was sequenced with immunoSEQ multiplex PCR; TCRdb's copy has only in-frame clones and lacks some. The sample carries around 100,000 clones, 94% recorded once. Only cases whose brain tissue showed the highest T cell transcript signatures were sequenced. At least one anti-epileptic drug was given before surgery. This clone appeared a few times. Its specificity is not known. The study's findings and limits: Clones missing pre-surgery may reflect undersampling of that blood sample.

The CDR3 runs 15 residues. Deletions cut 3 bases from V and 8 bases from J, with 14 bases between. Germline CDR1 MNHEY, CDR2 SMNVEV (reference sequence). The TCR sequence derives from a boy younger than two with hemimegalencephaly and intractable seizures. The starting material was peripheral blood, obtained at surgery. The chain links TRBV27 to TRBJ1-6; perhaps TRBD1 as D (6 bases). This CDR3 reads CASSLAGEGYSPLHF. In nucleotides, the CDR3 is TGTGCCAGCAGTTTGGCAGGGGAAGGGTATTCACCCCTCCACTTT.